This TCR beta chain was obtained from a study of T cell responses to AZD1222 COVID-19 vaccine. Repertoires were generated with immunoSEQ multiplex PCR, while TCRdb's copy carries only in-frame clones and drops some. The sample has about 110,000 clones; approximately 94% are singletons. Second-dose intervals of approximately 4 or approximately 12 weeks were pooled. Unmatched junction bases numbered 12, after V lost 4 bases and J lost 2 bases. From germline, CDR1 is MNHEY and CDR2 SMNVEV (reference sequence). The CDR3 extends over 18 amino acids. The chain joins TRBV27 to TRBJ2-1; TRBD2 agrees at 9 bases. Sequenced material: peripheral blood, taken 28 days after the second AZD1222 dose. This TCR was sampled from an adult who received the AZD1222 COVID-19 vaccine. The CDR3, as DNA: TGTGCCAGCAGTTCCCCCGTAGCGGGAGCGGACCCCTACAATGAGCAGTTCTTC. Translation: CASSSPVAGADPYNEQFF.